These 28 T cell receptor beta chains came from one sample sequenced in a study of cytomegalovirus exposure and HLA in healthy donors. The PCR used 60 Vbeta and 13 Jbeta primers. The assay was immunoSEQ multiplex PCR, and TCRdb's table has in-frame clones only and misses some. The table has some 160,000 clones, over 75% seen once. The sample comprised PBMCs. The receptors derive from a woman aged 25 to 45 in good health and CMV-seronegative.

The J gene is TRBJ2-3, the V gene TRBV12-5, with 10 bases lining up with TRBD2. Germline V CDR1 and CDR2: LGHNT, FRNRAP. The CDR3 spans 15 residues. The V segment lost 5 bases and the J segment 5 bases; nucleotides outside the gene matches: 7. CDR3 sequence reads: CASGLAGAPLDTQYF. The CDR3 DNA follows: TGTGCTAGTGGTCTAGCGGGGGCCCCCCTAGATACGCAGTATTTT.

This chain uses TRBV5-1 with TRBJ1-1, with 10 bases fitting TRBD1. CDR3 length: 13 residues. Germline loops: CDR1 SGHRS, CDR2 YFSETQ. Trimming at V came to 3 bases and at J to 5 bases, leaving 1 base not matched to a gene. The CDR3 sequence is CASSWGQGTEAFF. For the CDR3, the DNA is TGCGCCAGCAGCTGGGGACAGGGGACTGAAGCTTTCTTT.

The rearrangement joins TRBV13 to TRBJ2-7, with D perhaps matching TRBD1 (6 bases). V gave up 3 bases and J gave up 2 bases, with 11 bases separating them. CDR1 PRHDT and CDR2 FYEKMQ come from the germline V gene (reference sequence). The CDR3 has 14 residues. This CDR3 reads CASSFVSGAYEQYF. CDR3 DNA: TGTGCCAGCAGCTTTGTCTCAGGGGCCTACGAGCAGTACTTC.

The rearrangement joins TRBV15 to TRBJ1-4; D ambiguous. This CDR3 comprises 14 residues. V was shortened by 2 bases and J by 12 bases, with 16 bases between the two germline ends. The germline V gene encodes CDR1 LNHNV and CDR2 YYDKDF (reference sequence). The CDR3 DNA reads TGTGCCACCAGCAGAAAAAACGGTCCCGGGGAACTGTTTTTT. Its translation: CATSRKNGPGELFF.

The chain employs TRBV6-1 and TRBJ1-4; D may be TRBD1 (6 bases). CDR3 size: 14 residues. Germline V CDR1 and CDR2: MNHNS, SASEGT. V was pared by 8 bases and J by 0 bases, with 10 bases between. CDR3: CASVYRATNEKLFF. CDR3 DNA sequence: TGTGCCAGCGTATACAGGGCAACTAATGAAAAACTGTTTTTT.

Worth noting for this clone: Other DNA sequences of this sample code for an identical CDR3. The rearrangement uses TRBV6-5 and TRBJ2-7, with D perhaps TRBD1 (6 bases). This CDR3 contains 14 residues. Deletions cut 0 bases from V and 0 bases from J, with 6 bases between. Germline V gene lookup returns CDR1 MNHEY and CDR2 SVGAGI. This chain's CDR3 is CASSYSGGSYEQYF. CDR3 sequence (DNA): TGTGCCAGCAGTTACTCAGGGGGCTCCTACGAGCAGTACTTC.

The V gene is TRBV4-3, the J gene TRBJ1-2; TRBD1 might be the D (6 bases). Germline values: CDR1 LGHNA, CDR2 YSLEER. Trimming stripped 0 bases from V and 6 bases from J, with 17 bases between. CDR3 length: 16 residues. This CDR3 reads CASSQDTRQAKDGYTF. The CDR3 coding sequence is TGCGCCAGCAGCCAAGATACGAGACAGGCCAAGGATGGCTACACCTTC.

The chain is built from TRBV6-6 and TRBJ1-1, with D possibly TRBD1 on 6 matching bases. Trimming took 2 bases from V and 7 from J, leaving 14 bases between them. Germline V gene lookup returns CDR1 MNHNY and CDR2 SVGAGI (reference sequence). This CDR3 has 14 amino acids. In DNA form, the CDR3 reads TGTGCCAGCAGTTACACTGACAGGCCCTTTGAAGCTTTCTTT. As protein: CASSYTDRPFEAFF.

The rearrangement links TRBV6-5 to TRBJ1-4, with 8 positions matching TRBD1. This CDR3 spans 15 amino acids. After removal of 5 bases from V and 5 bases from J, the junction contained 7 bases not matched to a gene. The germline gives CDR1 MNHEY, CDR2 SVGAGI. CDR3 protein: CASSPGQGPNEKLFF. The DNA of the CDR3 is TGTGCCAGCAGTCCTGGACAGGGCCCCAATGAAAAACTGTTTTTT.

In nucleotides, the CDR3 is TGCGCCAGCAGCCAAGCTAGGGGGCGAGTGAACACTGAAGCTTTCTTT. It codes for CASSQARGRVNTEAFF. V and J are TRBV4-1 and TRBJ1-1, with 7 positions matching TRBD1. Germline V CDR1 and CDR2: MGHRA, YSYEKL. Trimming at V came to 1 base and at J to 0 bases, leaving 5 bases not matched to a gene. This CDR3 contains 16 residues.

This chain uses TRBV18 with TRBJ2-3; 11 bases line up with TRBD2. CDR1 and CDR2 from the germline V gene are KGHSH and LQKENI. V lost 3 bases to trimming and J lost 1 base; unmatched junction nucleotides: 9. This CDR3 spans 18 amino acids. CDR3 in DNA: TGTGCCAGCTCACCCCTCCGCGAACTAGCGGGGGGCACAGATACGCAGTATTTT. Its translation: CASSPLRELAGGTDTQYF.

V usage is TRBV2 and J usage is TRBJ2-3, with TRBD1 as a possible D gene (5 bases). Germline V gene data show CDR1 as SNHLY and CDR2 as FYNNEI. CDR3 length: 15 residues. V lost 5 bases and J lost 3, with 15 bases in between. This CDR3 is CASSTGQGLTDTQYF. The CDR3 coding sequence is TGTGCCAGCAGTACTGGACAAGGGCTAACAGATACGCAGTATTTT.

The chain uses TRBV9 and TRBJ1-1; TRBD1 is a possible D gene (5 bases). This CDR3 region has 13 residues. The V and J ends lost 4 bases and 6 bases respectively, with 13 bases between them. CDR1 and CDR2 (germline): SGDLS, YYNGEE. The CDR3 loop is CASSHRPGAEAFF. The CDR3 DNA is TGTGCCAGCAGCCATAGGCCGGGGGCTGAAGCTTTCTTT. Filled out from reference TRBV9 and TRBJ1-1, the complete variable domain reads DSGVTQTPKHLITATGQRVTLRCSPRSGDLSVYWYQQSLDQGLQFLIQYYNGEERAKGNILERFSAQQFPDLHSELNLSSLELGDSALYFCASSHRPGAEAFFGQGTRLTVV.

This clone was observed a handful of times. The chain combines TRBV25-1 with TRBJ1-2, with 7 bases identical to TRBD1. Unmatched junction bases numbered 4, after V lost 4 bases and J lost 8 bases. Germline V gene data show CDR1 as MGHDK and CDR2 as SYGVNS. The CDR3 length is 12 residues. The CDR3 nucleotides read TGTGCCAGCAGTGTCCCAGGGGGAGGCTACACCTTC. Translation: CASSVPGGGYTF.

The V gene is TRBV7-2, the J gene TRBJ2-7, with D hard to call. V was trimmed by 7 bases and J by 1 base, leaving 11 bases between them. Germline V gene lookup returns CDR1 SGHTA and CDR2 FQGNSA. The CDR3 has 13 amino acids. CDR3 in amino acids: CASTPSGSYEQYF. The CDR3 region has the DNA TGTGCCAGCACCCCCTCGGGTTCCTACGAGCAGTACTTC.

The rearrangement uses TRBV5-6 and TRBJ1-3, with D perhaps matching TRBD1 (5 bases). Trimming stripped 2 bases from V and 2 bases from J, with 8 bases between. In germline, CDR1 is SGHDT, CDR2 YYEEEE. This CDR3 contains 14 residues. Here the CDR3 reads CASSFQGTGNTIYF. The CDR3 DNA reads as TGTGCCAGCAGCTTCCAGGGAACTGGAAACACCATATATTTT.

The chain couples TRBV29-1 to TRBJ1-5; the match to TRBD1 covers 9 bases. Germline CDR1 is SQVTM and CDR2 is ANQGSEA. Trimming cost V 5 bases and J 6 bases; bases outside gene matches: 8. The CDR3 runs to 14 residues. Here the CDR3 DNA reads TGCAGCGTTCAAACAGGGGGCCGGTCTCAGCCCCAGCATTTT. This gives the protein CSVQTGGRSQPQHF.

The chain couples TRBV19 to TRBJ2-6; TRBD1 aligns across 10 bases. The CDR3 totals 18 residues. Per germline, CDR1 LNHDA and CDR2 SQIVND (reference sequence). V dropped 5 bases and J dropped 2; count of bases not matched to a gene: 9. The CDR3 nucleotides are TGTGCCAGTAGTGAATGGACAGGGGGGAGACCTGGGGCCAACGTCCTGACTTTC. As protein: CASSEWTGGRPGANVLTF.

In DNA, the CDR3 is TGTGCCAGCAGTAGGGGGTATGGCTACACCTTC. As protein: CASSRGYGYTF. This chain connects TRBV6-5 to TRBJ1-2, with D possibly TRBD1 on 6 matching bases. In germline, CDR1 is MNHEY, CDR2 SVGAGI. V dropped 5 bases and J dropped 5 bases, with 6 bases sitting between them. The CDR3 is 11 amino acids.

This chain joins TRBV9 and TRBJ2-7; possible D gene TRBD1, 6 bases. The germline gives CDR1 SGDLS, CDR2 YYNGEE. The CDR3 extends over 13 amino acids. With 0 bases removed from V and 3 bases from J, the gap between germline ends came to 7 bases. The CDR3 region is CASSVEQGYEQYF. CDR3 bases: TGTGCCAGCAGCGTAGAACAGGGCTACGAGCAGTACTTC.

V usage is TRBV5-1 and J usage is TRBJ2-2; 7 bases are a match to TRBD1. The CDR3 is made up of 18 amino acids. Germline V gene sequence: CDR1 SGHRS, CDR2 YFSETQ. V was pared by 0 bases and J by 1 base, with 9 bases of the junction left unmatched. The CDR3 sequence: CASSLGLRGGRNTGELFF. The CDR3 coding sequence is TGCGCCAGCAGCTTGGGGCTTAGAGGGGGCCGGAACACCGGGGAGCTGTTTTTT.

The chain couples TRBV5-1 to TRBJ1-1; D is unclear. V lost 0 bases, J lost 3 bases, and 9 bases lay in between. Germline V lookup: CDR1 SGHRS, CDR2 YFSETQ. There are 14 residues in the CDR3. The CDR3 here is CASSLGGSDTEAFF. The CDR3 nucleotides are TGCGCCAGCAGCTTGGGAGGGTCCGACACTGAAGCTTTCTTT.

The sample holds a few counts of this clone. This chain joins TRBV5-5 and TRBJ1-2; D remains unclear. The CDR3 runs to 14 residues. Germline CDR1 reads SGHKS; CDR2 reads YYEKEE (reference sequence). V was cut by 6 bases and J by 3 bases, with 15 bases left in between. The CDR3: CASKAQLPDYGYTF. In nucleotides, the CDR3 is TGTGCCAGCAAAGCGCAACTGCCTGACTATGGCTACACCTTC.

V is TRBV7-9 and J is TRBJ1-2, with D possibly TRBD1 on 6 matching bases. V was cut by 0 bases and J by 6 bases, with 8 bases left in between. Looked up from germline, CDR1 is SEHNR and CDR2 is FQNEAQ (reference sequence). CDR3 length: 13 amino acids. The CDR3 loop is CASSLATGNGYTF. The DNA for the CDR3 is TGTGCCAGCAGCTTAGCGACAGGCAATGGCTACACCTTC.

The chain recombines TRBV2 with TRBJ2-3, with 9 bases aligning to TRBD2. The CDR3 loop spans 15 amino acids. Trimming at V came to 7 bases and at J to 4 bases, leaving 9 bases not matched to a gene. Germline V gives CDR1 SNHLY, CDR2 FYNNEI. CDR3 loop: CASTSRGGAADTQYF. Here the CDR3 DNA reads TGTGCCAGCACCTCGCGGGGGGGGGCGGCAGATACGCAGTATTTT.

This clone was seen once. The chain recombines TRBV5-1 with TRBJ1-2; D is possibly TRBD1 (6 bases). The CDR3 length is 13 residues. Germline V gene sequence: CDR1 SGHRS, CDR2 YFSETQ. Trimming cost V 7 bases and J 6 bases, with 16 bases left between them. The CDR3 loop reads CASQRAGDNGYTF. CDR3 bases: TGCGCCAGCCAGAGGGCAGGGGATAATGGCTACACCTTC.

This rearrangement joins TRBV5-4 to TRBJ2-3, with 9 bases that match TRBD2. J gave up 4 bases and V 5 bases, and 5 bases lay outside the gene matches. Germline CDR1 SGHNT, CDR2 YYREEE (reference sequence). The CDR3 runs to 14 residues. CDR3 coding DNA: TGTGCCAGCAGTGGCGGGGGGGTGGCAGATACGCAGTATTTT. This gives the protein CASSGGGVADTQYF.

This clone was counted once. The chain joins TRBV6-5 to TRBJ1-6; a weak D match, TRBD1 (6 bases). V was cut by 5 bases and J by 7 bases, with 12 bases left in between. The CDR3 is 14 residues long. CDR1 and CDR2 from the germline V gene are MNHEY and SVGAGI. The chain's CDR3 is CASSRTGTNSPLHF. The CDR3 nucleotides are TGTGCCAGCAGTAGAACCGGGACAAATTCACCCCTCCACTTT.